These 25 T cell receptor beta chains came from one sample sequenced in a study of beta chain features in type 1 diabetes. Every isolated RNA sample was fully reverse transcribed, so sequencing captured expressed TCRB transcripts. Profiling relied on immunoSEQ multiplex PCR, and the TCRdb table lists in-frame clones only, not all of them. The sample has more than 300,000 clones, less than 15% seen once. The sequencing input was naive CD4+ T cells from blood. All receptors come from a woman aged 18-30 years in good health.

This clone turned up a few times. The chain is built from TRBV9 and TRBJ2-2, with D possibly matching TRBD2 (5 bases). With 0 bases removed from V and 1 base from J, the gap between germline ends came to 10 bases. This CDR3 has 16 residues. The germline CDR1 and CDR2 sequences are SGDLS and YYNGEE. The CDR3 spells CASSVVSGVNTGELFF. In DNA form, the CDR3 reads TGTGCCAGCAGCGTAGTAAGCGGAGTGAACACCGGGGAGCTGTTTTTT.

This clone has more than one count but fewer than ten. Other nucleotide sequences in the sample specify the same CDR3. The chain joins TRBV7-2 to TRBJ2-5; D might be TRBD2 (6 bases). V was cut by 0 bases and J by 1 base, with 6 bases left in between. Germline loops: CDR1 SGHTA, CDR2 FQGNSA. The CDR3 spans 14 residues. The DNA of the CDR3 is TGTGCCAGCAGCTTAGCGGGAGGCCAAGAGACCCAGTACTTC. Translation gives CASSLAGGQETQYF. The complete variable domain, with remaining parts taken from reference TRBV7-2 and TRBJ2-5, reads GAGVSQSPSNKVTEKGKDVELRCDPISGHTALYWYRQSLGQGLEFLIYFQGNSAPDKSGLPSDRFSAERTGGSVSTLTIQRTQQEDSAVYLCASSLAGGQETQYFGPGTRLLVL.

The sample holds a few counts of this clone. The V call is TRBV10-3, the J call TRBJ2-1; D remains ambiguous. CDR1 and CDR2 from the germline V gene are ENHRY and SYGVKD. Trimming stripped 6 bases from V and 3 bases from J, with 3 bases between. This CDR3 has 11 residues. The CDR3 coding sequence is TGTGCCATCAGCGGCTACAATGAGCAGTTCTTC. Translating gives CAISGYNEQFF.

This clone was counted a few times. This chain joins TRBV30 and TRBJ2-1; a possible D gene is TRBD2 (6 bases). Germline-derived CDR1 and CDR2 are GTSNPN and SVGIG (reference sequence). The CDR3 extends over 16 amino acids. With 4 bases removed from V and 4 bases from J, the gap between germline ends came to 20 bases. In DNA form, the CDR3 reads TGTGCCTGGAACCCCTCCCTAGCGTCACAGTACAATGAGCAGTTCTTC. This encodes CAWNPSLASQYNEQFF.

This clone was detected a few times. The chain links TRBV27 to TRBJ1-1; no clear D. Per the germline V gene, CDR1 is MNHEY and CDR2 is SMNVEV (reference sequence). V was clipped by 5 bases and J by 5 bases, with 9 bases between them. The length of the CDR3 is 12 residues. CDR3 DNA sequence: TGTGCCAGCAGTCGGGGTAGAACTGAAGCTTTCTTT. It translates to CASSRGRTEAFF.

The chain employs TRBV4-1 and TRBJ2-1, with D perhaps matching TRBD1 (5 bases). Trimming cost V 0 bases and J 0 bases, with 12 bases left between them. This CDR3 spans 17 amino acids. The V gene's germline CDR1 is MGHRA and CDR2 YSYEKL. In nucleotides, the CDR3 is TGCGCCAGCAGCCAAGAGATGTGGGGCAGCTCCTACAATGAGCAGTTCTTC. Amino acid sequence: CASSQEMWGSSYNEQFF.

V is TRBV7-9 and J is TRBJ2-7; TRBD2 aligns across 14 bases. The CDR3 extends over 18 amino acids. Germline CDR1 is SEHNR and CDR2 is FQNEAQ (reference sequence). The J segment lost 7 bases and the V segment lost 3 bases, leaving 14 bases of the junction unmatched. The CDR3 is CASSFGLTSGRARGEQYF. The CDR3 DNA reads TGTGCCAGCAGCTTCGGTTTGACTAGCGGGAGGGCCCGGGGGGAGCAGTACTTC.

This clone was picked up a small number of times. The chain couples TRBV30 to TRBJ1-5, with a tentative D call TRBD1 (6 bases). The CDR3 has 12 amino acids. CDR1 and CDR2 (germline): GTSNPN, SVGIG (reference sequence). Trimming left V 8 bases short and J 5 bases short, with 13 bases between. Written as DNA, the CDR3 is TGTGCCCACGGACAGCCTTATCAGCCCCAGCATTTT. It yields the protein CAHGQPYQPQHF.

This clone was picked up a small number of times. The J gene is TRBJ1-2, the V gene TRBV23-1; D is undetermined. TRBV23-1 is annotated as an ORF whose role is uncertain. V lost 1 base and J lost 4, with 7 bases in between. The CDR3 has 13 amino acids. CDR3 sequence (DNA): TGCGCCAGCAGTCAATTAAAGAGCTATGGCTACACCTTC. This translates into CASSQLKSYGYTF.

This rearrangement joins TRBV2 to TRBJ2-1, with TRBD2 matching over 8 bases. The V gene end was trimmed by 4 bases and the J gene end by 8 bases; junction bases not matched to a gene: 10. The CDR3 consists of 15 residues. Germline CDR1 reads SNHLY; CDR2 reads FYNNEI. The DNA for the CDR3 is TGTGCCAGCAGTGGAATCGGACGGGAGGGTGATGAGCAGTTCTTC. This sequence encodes CASSGIGREGDEQFF.

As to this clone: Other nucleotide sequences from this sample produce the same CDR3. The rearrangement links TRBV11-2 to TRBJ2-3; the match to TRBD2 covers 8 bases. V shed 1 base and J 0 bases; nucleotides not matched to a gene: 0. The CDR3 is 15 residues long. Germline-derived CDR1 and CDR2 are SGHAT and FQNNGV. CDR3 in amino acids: CASSLASGSTDTQYF. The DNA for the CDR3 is TGTGCCAGCAGCTTAGCTAGCGGGAGCACAGATACGCAGTATTTT.

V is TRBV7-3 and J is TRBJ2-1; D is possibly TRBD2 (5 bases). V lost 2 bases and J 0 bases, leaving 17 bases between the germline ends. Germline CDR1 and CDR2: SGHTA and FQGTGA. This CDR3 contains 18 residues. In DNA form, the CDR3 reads TGTGCCAGCAGCTTACAACCTCGTCGTGGGAGCTCCTACAATGAGCAGTTCTTC. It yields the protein CASSLQPRRGSSYNEQFF.

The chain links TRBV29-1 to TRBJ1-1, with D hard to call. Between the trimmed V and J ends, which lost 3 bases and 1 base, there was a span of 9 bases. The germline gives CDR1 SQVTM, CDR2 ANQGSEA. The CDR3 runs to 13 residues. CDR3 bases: TGCAGCGTTGATCCCCTGCGGAACACTGAAGCTTTCTTT. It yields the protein CSVDPLRNTEAFF.

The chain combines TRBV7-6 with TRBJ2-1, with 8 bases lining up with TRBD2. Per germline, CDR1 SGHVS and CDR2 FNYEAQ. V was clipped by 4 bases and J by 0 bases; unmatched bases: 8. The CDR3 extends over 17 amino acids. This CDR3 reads CASSSSPSGSSYNEQFF. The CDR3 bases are TGTGCCAGCAGCTCATCGCCCAGCGGGAGCTCCTACAATGAGCAGTTCTTC.

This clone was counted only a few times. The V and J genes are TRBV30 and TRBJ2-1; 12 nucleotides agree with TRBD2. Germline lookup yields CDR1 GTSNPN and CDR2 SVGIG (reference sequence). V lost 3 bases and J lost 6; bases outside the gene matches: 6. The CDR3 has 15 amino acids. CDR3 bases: TGTGCCTGGAGCTCCGGGACTAGCGGGTCCAATGAGCAGTTCTTC. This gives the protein CAWSSGTSGSNEQFF.

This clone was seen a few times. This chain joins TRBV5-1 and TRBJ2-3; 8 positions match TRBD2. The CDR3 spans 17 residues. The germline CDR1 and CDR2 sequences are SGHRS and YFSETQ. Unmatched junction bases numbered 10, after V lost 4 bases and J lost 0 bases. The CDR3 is CASSHDLTSASTDTQYF. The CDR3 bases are TGCGCCAGCAGCCATGACCTGACTAGCGCAAGCACAGATACGCAGTATTTT.

The CDR3 here is CASSRGAGELFF. Written as DNA, the CDR3 is TGTGCCAGCAGCCGCGGGGCCGGGGAGCTGTTTTTT. The rearrangement uses TRBV11-3 and TRBJ2-2; a weak D match, TRBD2 (6 bases). The CDR3 length is 12 residues. Looked up from germline, CDR1 is SGHNT and CDR2 is YENEEA. The V end lost 5 bases, the J end lost 6 bases, and 7 bases lay between the germline ends.

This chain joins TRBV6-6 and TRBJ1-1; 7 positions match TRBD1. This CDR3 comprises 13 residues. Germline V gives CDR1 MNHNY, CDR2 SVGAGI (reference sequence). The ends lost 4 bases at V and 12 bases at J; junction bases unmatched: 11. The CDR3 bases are TGTGCCAGCAGTTTACCCGGGACAGCCCGAACTTTCTTT. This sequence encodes CASSLPGTARTFF.

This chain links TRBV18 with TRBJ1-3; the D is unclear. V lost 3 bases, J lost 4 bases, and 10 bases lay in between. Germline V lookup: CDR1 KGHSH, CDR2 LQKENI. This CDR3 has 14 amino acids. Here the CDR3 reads CASSPSGEGNTIYF. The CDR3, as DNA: TGTGCCAGCTCACCTTCCGGAGAGGGAAACACCATATATTTT.

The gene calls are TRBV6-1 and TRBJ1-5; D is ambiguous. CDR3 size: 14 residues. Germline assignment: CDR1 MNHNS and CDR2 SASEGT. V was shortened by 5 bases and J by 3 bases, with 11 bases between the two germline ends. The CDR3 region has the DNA TGTGCCAGCAGTTCCCACAGATTCAATCAGCCCCAGCATTTT. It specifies CASSSHRFNQPQHF.

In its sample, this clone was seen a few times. CDR3 residues: CASSPRRGLGYTF. The CDR3 coding sequence is TGTGCCAGCAGCCCAAGGCGGGGGCTTGGCTACACCTTC. This chain connects TRBV28 to TRBJ1-2, with TRBD1 as a possible D gene (6 bases). Germline assignment: CDR1 MDHEN and CDR2 SYDVKM. The CDR3 is 13 amino acids. Trimming removed 6 bases at V and 7 bases at J, with 15 bases between.

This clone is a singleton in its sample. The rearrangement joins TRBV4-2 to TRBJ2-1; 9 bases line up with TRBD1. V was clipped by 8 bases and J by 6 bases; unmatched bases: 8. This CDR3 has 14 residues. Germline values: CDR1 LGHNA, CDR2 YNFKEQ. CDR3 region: CASGTGTGINEQFF. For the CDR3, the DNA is TGTGCCAGCGGTACCGGGACAGGGATCAATGAGCAGTTCTTC.

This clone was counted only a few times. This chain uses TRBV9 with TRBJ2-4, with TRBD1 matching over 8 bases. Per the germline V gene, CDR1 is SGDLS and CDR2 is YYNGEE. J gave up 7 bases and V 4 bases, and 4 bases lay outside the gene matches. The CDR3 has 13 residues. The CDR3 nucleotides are TGTGCCAGCAGCCACGGACAGGGTAACATTCAGTACTTC. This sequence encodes CASSHGQGNIQYF.

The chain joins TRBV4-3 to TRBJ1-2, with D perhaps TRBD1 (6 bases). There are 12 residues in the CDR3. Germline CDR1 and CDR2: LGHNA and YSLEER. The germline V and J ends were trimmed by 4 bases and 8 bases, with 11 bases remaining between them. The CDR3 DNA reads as TGCGCCAGCAGCCGTACAGGGTCCGGCTACACCTTC. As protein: CASSRTGSGYTF.

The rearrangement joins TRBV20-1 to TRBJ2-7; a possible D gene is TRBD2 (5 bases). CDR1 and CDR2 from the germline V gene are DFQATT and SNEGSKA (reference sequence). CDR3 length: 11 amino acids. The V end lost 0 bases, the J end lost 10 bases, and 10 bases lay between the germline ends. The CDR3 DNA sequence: TGCAGTGCTAGAGATCCAGCGGCTCAGTACTTC. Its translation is CSARDPAAQYF.